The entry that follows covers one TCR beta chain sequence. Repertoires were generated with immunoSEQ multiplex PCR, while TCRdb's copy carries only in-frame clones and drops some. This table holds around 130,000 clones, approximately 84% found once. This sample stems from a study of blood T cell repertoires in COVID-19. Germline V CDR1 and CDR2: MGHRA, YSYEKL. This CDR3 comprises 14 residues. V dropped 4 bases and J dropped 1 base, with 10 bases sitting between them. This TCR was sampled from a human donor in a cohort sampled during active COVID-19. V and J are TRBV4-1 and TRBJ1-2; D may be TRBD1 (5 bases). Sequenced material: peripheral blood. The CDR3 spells CASSPDSFNYGYTF. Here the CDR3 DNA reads TGCGCCAGCAGCCCTGACAGCTTTAACTATGGCTACACCTTC.